One T cell receptor (beta chain) is described in this entry. This entry belongs to a study of technical replicates of blood from a handful of donors. Trimming took off 4 bases at V and 5 bases at J, with 15 bases between the two ends. This CDR3 contains 14 residues. Germline V gene data show CDR1 as SGHNT and CDR2 as YYREEE (reference sequence). Assay: immunoSEQ multiplex PCR; the TCRdb copy retains only in-frame clones and omits some. The profile shows about 70,000 clones, roughly 97% of them singletons. The material sequenced was T cells isolated from PBMCs. This chain connects TRBV5-4 to TRBJ1-1, with D possibly being TRBD1 (6 bases). The receptor's source is a human donor in good health. CDR3 loop: CASSRGAGTTEAFF. CDR3 DNA sequence: TGTGCCAGCAGCCGGGGGGCGGGAACGACTGAAGCTTTCTTT.